Shown below are 20 T cell receptor beta chains from a single sample sequenced in a study of T cells in Graves' hyperthyroidism and ophthalmopathy. Using RNA transcripts as the source, TCR beta CDR3 regions were amplified. RT-PCR in the first round (using the HTBI primer set) targeted the TCR CDR3. TCRdb analysed the multiplex PCR reads with MiXCR anew, one entry per CDR3 protein. The sample has about 640,000 distinct CDR3 sequences, about 15% seen once. Sequencing was performed on blood. The receptors derive from a woman aged 45-65 years with Graves' ophthalmopathy.

This clonotype has a handful of counts. The V gene is TRBV28, the J gene TRBJ2-1, with D unclear. Germline assignment: CDR1 MDHEN and CDR2 SYDVKM. The ends were cut back, 5 bases at V and 0 bases at J, with 14 bases in the middle. The CDR3 is 16 amino acids. CDR3 region: CASSLPQRLSYNEQFF. As DNA, the CDR3 is TGTGCCAGCAGTCTCCCTCAGCGCCTCTCCTACAATGAGCAGTTCTTC.

This clonotype was observed a few times. The rearrangement uses TRBV15 and TRBJ2-7; D is uncertain. Germline V lookup: CDR1 LNHNV, CDR2 YYDKDF (reference sequence). The CDR3 spans 18 residues. Trimming shortened V by 2 bases and J by 1 base, and 21 bases separated the two germline ends. CDR3 amino acids: CATSRLPTELPISYEQYF. The DNA for the CDR3 is TGTGCCACCAGCAGATTACCGACTGAGCTCCCGATATCCTACGAGCAGTACTTC. Full variable domain (outside the CDR3, taken from reference TRBV15 and TRBJ2-7): DAMVIQNPRYQVTQFGKPVTLSCSQTLNHNVMYWYQQKSSQAPKLLFHYYDKDFNNEADTPDNFQSRRPNTSFCFLDIRSPGLGDTAMYLCATSRLPTELPISYEQYFGPGTRLTVT.

The V and J genes are TRBV10-3 and TRBJ2-3; 9 bases align to TRBD2. Germline trimming cut 5 bases from V and 0 bases from J; bases unmatched to any gene: 9. CDR1 is ENHRY and CDR2 is SYGVKD in the germline V gene. This CDR3 comprises 17 residues. CDR3 sequence: CAISTGTSSFSTDTQYF. The CDR3 DNA sequence: TGTGCCATCAGTACCGGGACTAGCTCATTTAGCACAGATACGCAGTATTTT.

This clonotype appeared a few times. The chain couples TRBV7-9 to TRBJ2-7; no firm D call. The V gene's germline CDR1 is SEHNR and CDR2 FQNEAQ (reference sequence). There are 14 residues in the CDR3. The V and J ends lost 2 bases and 1 base respectively, with 9 bases between them. The CDR3 bases are TGTGCCAGCAGCTTAAACTACGGGTCCTACGAGCAGTACTTC. Translating it yields CASSLNYGSYEQYF. The variable domain in full, with the rest retrieved from reference TRBV7-9 and TRBJ2-7, is DTGVSQNPRHKITKRGQNVTFRCDPISEHNRLYWYRQTLGQGPEFLTYFQNEAQLEKSRLLSDRFSAERPKGSFSTLEIQRTEQGDSAMYLCASSLNYGSYEQYFGPGTRLTVT.

Comment on this clonotype: A much larger clone sits a single nucleotide away, making a read error possible. The chain couples TRBV5-1 to TRBJ2-7; D is unresolved. CDR3 length equals 14 residues. Germline V gene lookup returns CDR1 SGHRS and CDR2 YFSETQ. The germline V and J ends were trimmed by 3 bases and 5 bases, with 15 bases remaining between them. The CDR3 spells CASSSEGSSHEQYF. CDR3 nucleotide sequence: TGCGCCAGCAGCTCGGAAGGCAGTAGCCACGAGCAGTACTTC.

There are many counts of this clonotype. CDR3 loop: CSAILIRGFF. Here the CDR3 DNA reads TGCAGTGCTATTCTCATACGCGGTTTCTTT. J is TRBJ1-1 and V is TRBV20-1, with D uncertain. The CDR3 totals 10 residues. The germline CDR1 and CDR2 sequences are DFQATT and SNEGSKA (reference sequence). V was trimmed by 4 bases and J by 13 bases, leaving 13 bases between them.

This clonotype showed up many times. The chain has TRBV7-9 and TRBJ1-1, with D maybe TRBD1 (6 bases). The CDR3 has 14 residues. Germline CDR1 SEHNR, CDR2 FQNEAQ (reference sequence). The V and J ends lost 1 base and 7 bases respectively, with 13 bases between them. CDR3 region: CASSLVSGASEAFF. The CDR3 DNA follows: TGTGCCAGCAGCTTAGTGTCGGGGGCTAGTGAAGCTTTCTTT.

This clonotype was picked up many times. The V and J genes are TRBV6-1 and TRBJ1-2, with TRBD1 identical over 8 bases. The length of the CDR3 is 15 residues. Trimming cost V 6 bases and J 3 bases; bases outside gene matches: 9. The V gene's germline CDR1 is MNHNS and CDR2 SASEGT. CDR3 DNA: TGTGCCAGCAGAAGAACCGGACAGGGCGACTATGGCTACACCTTC. Its translation: CASRRTGQGDYGYTF.

As DNA, the CDR3 is TGCAGTGCTGAATACCCGGGGGGTCTGAATAGGGATACGCAGTATTTT. Protein product: CSAEYPGGLNRDTQYF. The V call is TRBV20-1, the J call TRBJ2-3; 7 bases line up with TRBD2. The V gene end was trimmed by 5 bases and the J gene end by 6 bases; junction bases not matched to a gene: 17. Germline lookup yields CDR1 DFQATT and CDR2 SNEGSKA (reference sequence). CDR3 size: 16 residues.

Ten or more counts support this clonotype. The gene calls are TRBV28 and TRBJ1-5, with 9 nucleotides matching TRBD1. This CDR3 is built from 15 residues. Looked up from germline, CDR1 is MDHEN and CDR2 is SYDVKM. Trimming cost V 6 bases and J 3 bases; bases outside gene matches: 6. CDR3 amino acids: CASRNRDRVNQPQHF. CDR3 nucleotides: TGTGCCAGCAGGAACCGGGACAGGGTCAATCAGCCCCAGCATTTT.

This chain connects TRBV12-3 or TRBV12-4 to TRBJ2-1; 9 bases align to TRBD2. After removal of 5 bases from V and 3 bases from J, the junction contained 8 bases not matched to a gene. The length of the CDR3 is 16 residues. CDR3 amino acids: CASSHPFSGGYNEQFF. CDR3 in DNA: TGTGCCAGCAGTCACCCGTTTAGCGGGGGCTACAATGAGCAGTTCTTC.

This clonotype was detected only a few times. The chain combines TRBV12-3 or TRBV12-4 with TRBJ1-1, with D uncertain. V lost 3 bases and J 4 bases, leaving 12 bases between the germline ends. This CDR3 comprises 14 residues. The CDR3 sequence: CASSFVLVGTEAFF. CDR3 DNA sequence: TGTGCCAGCAGTTTCGTCCTGGTCGGCACTGAAGCTTTCTTT.

This clonotype was picked up many times. This chain uses TRBV4-1 with TRBJ2-1; weak D call: TRBD2 (6 bases). The V gene lost 1 base and the J gene lost 3 bases, with 13 bases spanning the gap. This CDR3 spans 16 amino acids. Germline CDR1 and CDR2: MGHRA and YSYEKL. For the CDR3, the DNA is TGCGCCAGCAGCCAAGGGAGGGACCACCTCTACAATGAGCAGTTCTTC. It codes for CASSQGRDHLYNEQFF.

This clonotype was observed at least ten times. The chain has TRBV7-2 and TRBJ2-5; TRBD2 might be the D (7 bases). Deletions cut 1 base from V and 5 bases from J, with 11 bases between. This CDR3 is 14 amino acids long. The germline CDR1 and CDR2 sequences are SGHTA and FQGNSA. This CDR3 is CASSLGRGGETQYF. Written as DNA, the CDR3 is TGTGCCAGCAGCTTAGGCAGGGGAGGGGAGACCCAGTACTTC.

The chain is built from TRBV12-5 and TRBJ1-6; no clear D. V gave up 2 bases and J gave up 5 bases, with 7 bases separating them. Germline V gene sequence: CDR1 LGHNT, CDR2 FRNRAP. The CDR3 consists of 14 residues. CDR3 coding DNA: TGTGCTAGTGGTTTGAAGGTTAATAATTCACCCCTCCACTTT. This gives the protein CASGLKVNNSPLHF.

This clonotype was counted ten times or more. V gene TRBV5-1 combines with J gene TRBJ2-7; 9 bases align to TRBD2. Trimming at V came to 0 bases and at J to 7 bases, leaving 8 bases not matched to a gene. CDR3 length: 15 amino acids. Germline CDR1 is SGHRS and CDR2 is YFSETQ. The CDR3 here is CASSLDVAGVVEQYF. In DNA, the CDR3 is TGCGCCAGCAGCTTGGACGTAGCGGGAGTTGTTGAGCAGTACTTC.

This clonotype showed up many times. V and J are TRBV5-1 and TRBJ2-1; 7 bases match TRBD2. Germline V lookup: CDR1 SGHRS, CDR2 YFSETQ. CDR3 length equals 16 residues. V lost 1 base to trimming and J lost 4 bases; unmatched junction nucleotides: 8. The CDR3 spells CASSLSAGVGYNEQFF. The CDR3 DNA is TGCGCCAGCAGCTTGAGTGCGGGAGTTGGATACAATGAGCAGTTCTTC.

At least ten counts were recorded for this clonotype. The chain has TRBV27 and TRBJ2-7, with TRBD2 identical over 11 bases. V dropped 1 base and J dropped 5; count of bases not matched to a gene: 10. The CDR3 loop spans 17 amino acids. Germline V CDR1 and CDR2: MNHEY, SMNVEV (reference sequence). CDR3 residues: CASSLFWGGLADHEQYF. The CDR3, as DNA: TGTGCCAGCAGTTTATTTTGGGGGGGACTAGCGGATCACGAGCAGTACTTC.

Many counts were recorded for this clonotype. The chain is built from TRBV7-2 and TRBJ2-1; 8 positions agree with TRBD2. Trimming at V came to 2 bases and at J to 5 bases, leaving 8 bases not matched to a gene. The CDR3 is 16 residues long. Germline CDR1 reads SGHTA; CDR2 reads FQGNSA. CDR3 coding DNA: TGTGCCAGCAGCTTATTCGGTAGCGGGGTGGACAATGAGCAGTTCTTC. The encoded protein is CASSLFGSGVDNEQFF.

This clonotype was observed many times. This chain uses TRBV28 with TRBJ2-7; 8 nucleotides line up with TRBD1. This CDR3 contains 16 residues. V gave up 3 bases and J gave up 2 bases; unmatched junction bases: 9. Germline V CDR1 and CDR2: MDHEN, SYDVKM. The CDR3 DNA reads TGTGCCAGCAGTTTTAGCTGGACAGGGAGGACCTACGAGCAGTACTTC. This sequence encodes CASSFSWTGRTYEQYF.